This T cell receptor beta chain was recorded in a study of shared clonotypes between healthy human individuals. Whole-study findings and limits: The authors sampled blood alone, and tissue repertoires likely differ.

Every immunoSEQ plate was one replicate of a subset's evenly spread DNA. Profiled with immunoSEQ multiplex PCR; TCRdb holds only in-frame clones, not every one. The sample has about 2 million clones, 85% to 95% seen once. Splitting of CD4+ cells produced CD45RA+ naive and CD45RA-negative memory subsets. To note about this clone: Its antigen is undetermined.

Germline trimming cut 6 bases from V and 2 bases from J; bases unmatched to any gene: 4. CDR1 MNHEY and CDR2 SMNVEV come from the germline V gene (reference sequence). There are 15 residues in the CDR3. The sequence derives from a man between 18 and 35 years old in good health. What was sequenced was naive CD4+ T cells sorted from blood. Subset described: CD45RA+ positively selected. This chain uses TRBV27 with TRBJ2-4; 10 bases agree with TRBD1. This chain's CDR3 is CASSRDRGTKNIQYF. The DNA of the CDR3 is TGTGCCAGCAGCCGGGACAGGGGAACCAAAAACATTCAGTACTTC.